This T cell receptor beta chain was documented in a study of cytomegalovirus exposure and HLA in healthy donors. Trimming stripped 8 bases from V and 4 bases from J, with 14 bases between. Germline V gene data show CDR1 as ENHRY and CDR2 as SYGVKD. This CDR3 is 13 amino acids long. Notes on this clone: No antigen is known for it.

TCRdb keeps only in-frame clones here, not all; method: immunoSEQ multiplex PCR. The table lists 250,000 to 300,000 clones, 90% of them singletons. Findings of the study overall: Most TCR sequences showed up rarely, but some public TCRs showed up in many donors. In vitro testing confirmed three CMV-associated chains as specific for CMV antigens. Investigators reported around 150 TCR beta chains as tied to cytomegalovirus. One later analysis, an examination of the 120 validation repertoires, found that first-cohort TCR clusters tended to co-occur in them.

The sample consisted of PBMCs. This receptor was taken from a woman under 30 in good health and CMV-seronegative. This chain connects TRBV10-3 to TRBJ1-2; D possibly corresponds to TRBD1 (5 bases). DNA for the CDR3: TGTGCCATCCTTGAAGGGGCTGTCTATGGCTACACCTTC. Protein sequence: CAILEGAVYGYTF.